This T cell receptor (beta chain) comes out of a study of blood T cell repertoires in COVID-19. Whole-study context: Specimens from acute and convalescent COVID-19 originated in the United States, Italy and Spain.

This clone was seen just once. Assay used: immunoSEQ multiplex PCR; TCRdb lists only in-frame clones, some missing. The sample has 95,000 to 100,000 clones, about 84% seen once. V was cut by 2 bases and J by 5 bases, with 18 bases left in between. Germline CDR1 and CDR2: MDHEN and SYDVKM. This CDR3 has 16 residues. The receptor was isolated from a human donor in a cohort sampled during active COVID-19. The source material was peripheral blood. V usage is TRBV28 and J usage is TRBJ1-2; D might be TRBD1 (5 bases). The CDR3 region has the DNA TGTGCCAGCAGTTTAACGGGACCGGGGGGTCAATATGGCTACACCTTC. This translates into CASSLTGPGGQYGYTF.